This T cell receptor beta chain stems from a study of blood T cell repertoires in COVID-19. Germline lookup yields CDR1 KGHDR and CDR2 SFDVKD. V was clipped by 1 base and J by 0 bases, with 4 bases between them. The CDR3 spans 14 residues. The data were produced by immunoSEQ multiplex PCR, yet TCRdb's version contains in-frame clones alone and is incomplete. The sample consists of just over 650,000 clones, 80% to 90% of them appearing once. Sequenced input: peripheral blood. This TCR was recovered from a woman aged 18 to 35 with acute or convalescent COVID-19. The chain uses TRBV24-1 and TRBJ2-3; D remains unclear. The CDR3 nucleotides are TGTGCCACCAGTGATTTCCGTAGCACAGATACGCAGTATTTT. Translated: CATSDFRSTDTQYF.